This T cell receptor beta chain was sequenced in a study of cytomegalovirus exposure and HLA in healthy donors. General study points: TCR beta V- and J-gene trimming was later associated with a missense DCLRE1C variant. Across donors, most TCRs were seen rarely, yet some public ones were widespread.

J gave up 8 bases and V 0 bases, and 3 bases lay outside the gene matches. The CDR3 runs to 16 residues. Germline V gives CDR1 SNHLY, CDR2 FYNNEI. About this clone: What it binds is unknown.

The PCR employed 60 Vbeta primers together with 13 Jbeta primers. Profiling relied on immunoSEQ multiplex PCR, and the TCRdb table lists in-frame clones only, not all of them. The sample lists about 62,000 clones; more than 80% were seen once. Sequencing used PBMCs. The TCR comes from a woman in her thirties in good health and CMV-seronegative. The genes are TRBV2 and TRBJ2-1, with 14 bases identical to TRBD2. As DNA, the CDR3 is TGTGCCAGCAGTGAAGCCAGACTAGCGGGGGGGTATGAGCAGTTCTTC. This gives the protein CASSEARLAGGYEQFF.